One sample yielded the 21 T cell receptor beta chains listed below, sequenced in a study of blood T cell repertoires in COVID-19. Measured with immunoSEQ multiplex PCR; TCRdb has only the in-frame clones, and not every one. The table lists approximately 150,000 clones, 70% to 90% of them singletons. The sequenced material came from peripheral blood. These TCRs come from an older woman with acute or convalescent COVID-19.

This chain connects TRBV4-3 to TRBJ2-2; D possibly corresponds to TRBD1 (6 bases). This CDR3 region has 17 residues. Germline V gives CDR1 LGHNA, CDR2 YSLEER. Deletions cut 1 base from V and 3 bases from J, with 15 bases between. The CDR3 DNA follows: TGCGCCAGCAGCCAAGTCCGGGCTTACAGGGACACCGGGGAGCTGTTTTTT. It is translated as CASSQVRAYRDTGELFF.

In nucleotides, the CDR3 is TGTGCCAGTAGTCGCCCCAGGCGTACTGGAAACACCATATATTTT. This encodes CASSRPRRTGNTIYF. The chain has TRBV19 and TRBJ1-3; D gene uncertain. Germline V lookup: CDR1 LNHDA, CDR2 SQIVND (reference sequence). Trimming shortened V by 5 bases and J by 2 bases, and 13 bases separated the two germline ends. CDR3 length: 15 amino acids.

With regard to this clone: A read error may produce the germline difference seen at one junction end. V gene TRBV7-7 combines with J gene TRBJ2-2; 12 nucleotides line up with TRBD1. The CDR3 extends over 15 amino acids. Germline V gene sequence: CDR1 SSHAT, CDR2 FNYEAQ (reference sequence). The CDR3 coding sequence is TGTGCTAGCAGCCCGGGACAGGGGGCGTTCGGGGAGCTGTTTTTT. This translates into CASSPGQGAFGELFF.

This chain connects TRBV7-9 to TRBJ2-7; 10 bases are shared with TRBD1. The germline V gene has CDR1 SEHNR and CDR2 FQNEAQ (reference sequence). J lost 5 bases, V lost 5 bases, and 6 bases had no gene match. CDR3 length equals 14 residues. The CDR3 here is CASSSDRGPNEQYF. CDR3 sequence (DNA): TGTGCCAGCAGCAGTGACAGGGGGCCCAACGAGCAGTACTTC.

This rearrangement joins TRBV5-1 to TRBJ2-7; 11 nucleotides line up with TRBD2. V dropped 4 bases and J dropped 2; count of bases not matched to a gene: 8. The V gene's germline CDR1 is SGHRS and CDR2 YFSETQ. This CDR3 is built from 16 residues. CDR3: CASSISLAGAPYEQYF. The CDR3 DNA sequence: TGCGCCAGCAGCATCTCACTAGCGGGGGCCCCCTACGAGCAGTACTTC.

This sequence joins TRBV3-1 (or the pseudogene TRBV3-2) and TRBJ2-7; D ambiguous. This CDR3 region has 14 residues. Trimming left V 1 base short and J 1 base short, with 8 bases between. The germline CDR1 and CDR2 sequences are LGHDT and YNNKEL (reference sequence). The CDR3 bases are TGTGCCAGCAGCCAAGGTCCAGTATCCTACGAGCAGTACTTC. As protein: CASSQGPVSYEQYF.

This chain uses TRBV9 with TRBJ1-1; weak D call: TRBD1 (5 bases). Trimming removed 4 bases from V and 0 bases from J, with 10 bases in between. The CDR3 has 14 residues. The germline V gene has CDR1 SGDLS and CDR2 YYNGEE. The CDR3 DNA reads as TGTGCCAGCAGCTCTCCGACAGTGAACACTGAAGCTTTCTTT. It specifies CASSSPTVNTEAFF.

V is TRBV7-8 and J is TRBJ1-1, with TRBD1 as a possible D gene (5 bases). Germline V gene sequence: CDR1 SGHVS, CDR2 FQNEAQ. V was clipped by 2 bases and J by 6 bases, with 13 bases between them. CDR3 length equals 14 residues. CDR3 sequence reads: CASSLQGGAAEAFF. The CDR3 DNA sequence: TGTGCCAGCAGCTTACAGGGTGGGGCGGCTGAAGCTTTCTTT. The full variable domain, in which reference TRBV7-8 and TRBJ1-1 provide the parts outside the CDR3, is GAGVSQSPRYKVAKRGQDVALRCDPISGHVSLFWYQQALGQGPEFLTYFQNEAQLDKSGLPSDRFFAERPEGSVSTLKIQRTQQEDSAVYLCASSLQGGAAEAFFGQGTRLTVV.

This sequence joins TRBV30 and TRBJ2-7; 12 bases match TRBD1. V shed 3 bases and J 7 bases; nucleotides not matched to a gene: 4. Germline values: CDR1 GTSNPN, CDR2 SVGIG (reference sequence). This CDR3 is built from 13 residues. The CDR3 loop reads CAWRGQGAGEQYF. CDR3 DNA: TGTGCCTGGAGGGGACAGGGGGCGGGGGAGCAGTACTTC.

The rearrangement joins TRBV6-2 or TRBV6-3 to TRBJ1-5; D call uncertain. Looked up from germline, CDR1 is MNHEY and CDR2 is SVGEGT. The CDR3 has 14 amino acids. The germline V and J ends were trimmed by 2 bases and 5 bases, with 10 bases remaining between them. The CDR3 here is CASSYVGRDQPQHF. The CDR3 DNA follows: TGTGCCAGCAGTTACGTGGGCCGAGATCAGCCCCAGCATTTT.

This clone was observed a few times. The rearrangement uses TRBV5-6 and TRBJ2-3, with 7 bases matching TRBD1. V was clipped by 4 bases and J by 3 bases; unmatched bases: 8. The CDR3 length is 15 residues. Germline values: CDR1 SGHDT, CDR2 YYEEEE. CDR3 nucleotides: TGTGCCAGCAGCCGACAGGGTCGGGGAACAGATACGCAGTATTTT. Translation gives CASSRQGRGTDTQYF.

As DNA, the CDR3 is TGTGCCACCAGTCAGCCAGGGGGCTCGGGTGGCTACACCTTC. It translates to CATSQPGGSGGYTF. The chain joins TRBV24-1 to TRBJ1-2; 8 bases align to TRBD1. Per germline, CDR1 KGHDR and CDR2 SFDVKD. J was trimmed by 7 bases and V by 6 bases; bases with no gene match: 9. The CDR3 spans 14 residues.

The chain employs TRBV15 and TRBJ2-5; tentative D call: TRBD2 (7 bases). The CDR3 is 15 residues long. The ends were cut back, 3 bases at V and 4 bases at J, with 15 bases in the middle. Germline CDR1 LNHNV, CDR2 YYDKDF (reference sequence). The DNA of the CDR3 is TGTGCCACCAGCAGTGGACTAGGGGGAGGAGAGACCCAGTACTTC. Translation: CATSSGLGGGETQYF.

This rearrangement joins TRBV11-3 to TRBJ2-3, with 7 bases aligning to TRBD2. Germline V gene lookup returns CDR1 SGHNT and CDR2 YENEEA. Trimming removed 2 bases from V and 1 base from J; junction bases left unmatched: 3. This CDR3 region has 15 residues. CDR3 amino acids: CASSLRAGGTDTQYF. The CDR3 nucleotides read TGTGCCAGCAGCTTACGGGCGGGGGGCACAGATACGCAGTATTTT.

In this sample, this clone turned up many times. This rearrangement joins TRBV4-3 to TRBJ2-6, with D unresolved. Germline V gene lookup returns CDR1 LGHNA and CDR2 YSLEER. The V gene lost 1 base and the J gene lost 4 bases, with 8 bases spanning the gap. The CDR3 is 15 amino acids. This CDR3 reads CASSQVNSGANVLTF. The CDR3 nucleotides are TGCGCCAGCAGCCAAGTTAATTCCGGGGCCAACGTCCTGACTTTC.

The chain combines TRBV6-1 with TRBJ2-7; 7 bases agree with TRBD1. V was pared by 0 bases and J by 5 bases, with 4 bases of the junction left unmatched. The germline CDR1 and CDR2 sequences are MNHNS and SASEGT. The CDR3 extends over 14 amino acids. The CDR3 reads CASSEAGTAHEQYF. In DNA, the CDR3 is TGTGCCAGCAGTGAAGCGGGGACAGCTCACGAGCAGTACTTC.

The chain combines TRBV4-2 with TRBJ2-1, with 11 bases that match TRBD2. The CDR3 is made up of 16 amino acids. The V segment lost 4 bases and the J segment 7 bases; nucleotides outside the gene matches: 9. The germline CDR1 and CDR2 sequences are LGHNA and YNFKEQ. The CDR3 loop is CASSRVAGGPENEQFF. CDR3 sequence (DNA): TGTGCCAGCAGCCGGGTAGCGGGGGGGCCCGAAAATGAGCAGTTCTTC.

V usage is TRBV4-1 and J usage is TRBJ1-5; 7 nucleotides line up with TRBD1. J was trimmed by 3 bases and V by 4 bases; bases with no gene match: 6. The CDR3 sequence is 15 residues long. Germline V gives CDR1 MGHRA, CDR2 YSYEKL. For the CDR3, the DNA is TGCGCCAGCAGCCTGTCCGACAGGGACAATCAGCCCCAGCATTTT. It codes for CASSLSDRDNQPQHF.

The chain couples TRBV4-2 to TRBJ2-7; possible D gene TRBD1, 6 bases. CDR1 and CDR2 (germline): LGHNA, YNFKEQ. This CDR3 has 16 amino acids. Trimming left V 0 bases short and J 0 bases short, with 12 bases between. CDR3 amino acids: CASSQEDGGISYEQYF. The CDR3, as DNA: TGTGCCAGCAGCCAAGAGGATGGGGGCATCTCCTACGAGCAGTACTTC.

The genes are TRBV5-1 and TRBJ2-1; maybe TRBD2 (6 bases). The CDR3 spans 14 residues. Germline CDR1 is SGHRS and CDR2 is YFSETQ. Between the trimmed V and J ends, which lost 5 bases and 9 bases, there was a span of 18 bases. The CDR3 bases are TGCGCCAGCAGTTCAATACAAGCCGGGAGTGAGCAGTTCTTC. Encoded protein: CASSSIQAGSEQFF.

As DNA, the CDR3 is TGTGCCAGCAGCACACCCAAGGGGGCTGGAAACACCATATATTTT. This gives the protein CASSTPKGAGNTIYF. The chain links TRBV11-2 to TRBJ1-3; D possibly corresponds to TRBD1 (6 bases). Per germline, CDR1 SGHAT and CDR2 FQNNGV. V was clipped by 5 bases and J by 2 bases, with 13 bases between them. The CDR3 is made up of 15 amino acids. The full variable domain, its missing parts supplied by reference TRBV11-2 and TRBJ1-3, is EAGVAQSPRYKIIEKRQSVAFWCNPISGHATLYWYQQILGQGPKLLIQFQNNGVVDDSQLPKDRFSAERLKGVDSTLKIQPAKLEDSAVYLCASSTPKGAGNTIYFGEGSWLTVV.